The 20 T cell receptor beta chains given below trace back to one sample, sequenced in a study of cytomegalovirus exposure and HLA in healthy donors. PCR amplification relied on 60 Vbeta primers (plus 13 Jbeta primers). Clones were read by immunoSEQ multiplex PCR, and TCRdb kept only the in-frame ones, dropping some. The table shows around 62,000 clones, with around three quarters occurring only once. The sequenced material came from PBMCs. The receptors here all came from a man aged 60 to 75 in good health and CMV-seropositive.

The V and J genes are TRBV11-2 and TRBJ1-3, with 7 bases matching TRBD1. The V gene's germline CDR1 is SGHAT and CDR2 FQNNGV. V shed 4 bases, J shed 7 bases, and the junction held 7 bases outside the gene matches. This CDR3 region has 14 residues. Here the CDR3 reads CASSSLRGSNTIYF. Written as DNA, the CDR3 is TGTGCCAGCAGCTCCCTCAGGGGGAGCAACACCATATATTTT.

The genes are TRBV6-5 and TRBJ1-6; 7 nucleotides match TRBD1. The CDR3 covers 16 residues. The V and J ends lost 0 bases and 6 bases, in that order; junction bases with no gene match: 5. Germline-derived CDR1 and CDR2 are MNHEY and SVGAGI. This chain's CDR3 is CASSYSRDRANSPLHF. DNA for the CDR3: TGTGCCAGCAGTTACTCTCGGGACAGAGCTAATTCACCCCTCCACTTT.

The chain uses TRBV5-1 and TRBJ1-1, with 8 bases that match TRBD1. CDR3 size: 15 residues. Germline V CDR1 and CDR2: SGHRS, YFSETQ. The J segment lost 0 bases and the V segment lost 1 base, leaving 2 bases of the junction unmatched. The CDR3 DNA sequence: TGCGCCAGCAGCTTGCCAGGGGGCATGAACACTGAAGCTTTCTTT. Protein: CASSLPGGMNTEAFF. The whole variable domain, filled in from reference TRBV5-1 and TRBJ1-1, reads KAGVTQTPRYLIKTRGQQVTLSCSPISGHRSVSWYQQTPGQGLQFLFEYFSETQRNKGNFPGRFSGRQFSNSRSEMNVSTLELGDSALYLCASSLPGGMNTEAFFGQGTRLTVV.

The chain links TRBV6-1 to TRBJ1-5; 8 positions match TRBD1. Germline V gene data show CDR1 as MNHNS and CDR2 as SASEGT. This CDR3 contains 12 residues. Unmatched junction bases numbered 3, after V lost 7 bases and J lost 7 bases. The CDR3, as DNA: TGTGCCAGCAAAGCAGGGGGCCAGCCCCAGCATTTT. The encoded protein is CASKAGGQPQHF.

The chain combines TRBV6-6 with TRBJ2-1; D might be TRBD2 (5 bases). Trimming removed 6 bases at V and 9 bases at J, with 12 bases between. The CDR3 totals 12 residues. Germline CDR1 MNHNY, CDR2 SVGAGI (reference sequence). The CDR3 DNA follows: TGTGCCAGCAGCCTAACGAGGGCTGAGCAGTTCTTC. It translates to CASSLTRAEQFF.

The CDR3 protein is CASSLGWERGNEQFF. In DNA form, the CDR3 reads TGCGCCAGCAGCTTGGGCTGGGAGCGGGGCAATGAGCAGTTCTTC. This sequence joins TRBV5-1 and TRBJ2-1; 7 bases are shared with TRBD2. V was pared by 0 bases and J by 6 bases, with 6 bases of the junction left unmatched. The CDR3 contains 15 residues. Looked up from germline, CDR1 is SGHRS and CDR2 is YFSETQ.

The chain has TRBV5-1 and TRBJ1-1, with 8 bases lining up with TRBD1. This CDR3 contains 16 residues. V shed 4 bases and J 0 bases; nucleotides not matched to a gene: 8. The V gene's germline CDR1 is SGHRS and CDR2 YFSETQ. CDR3 coding DNA: TGCGCCAGCAGCCCACTGACAGGGGCGATGAACACTGAAGCTTTCTTT. Translated, it gives CASSPLTGAMNTEAFF. The complete variable domain, with remaining parts taken from reference TRBV5-1 and TRBJ1-1, reads KAGVTQTPRYLIKTRGQQVTLSCSPISGHRSVSWYQQTPGQGLQFLFEYFSETQRNKGNFPGRFSGRQFSNSRSEMNVSTLELGDSALYLCASSPLTGAMNTEAFFGQGTRLTVV.

The chain has TRBV10-3 and TRBJ1-1, with 10 bases fitting TRBD1. This CDR3 comprises 17 residues. J lost 4 bases, V lost 0 bases, and 8 bases had no gene match. Germline CDR1 ENHRY, CDR2 SYGVKD. CDR3 sequence: CAISESPTGGRTTEAFF. CDR3 DNA sequence: TGTGCCATCAGTGAGTCCCCGACAGGGGGCCGGACCACTGAAGCTTTCTTT.

The chain links TRBV4-1 to TRBJ2-3, with 12 bases that match TRBD1. The CDR3 runs 17 residues. CDR1 and CDR2 (germline): MGHRA, YSYEKL. The ends lost 4 bases at V and 4 bases at J; junction bases unmatched: 9. This CDR3 is CASSRSGTGGDADTQYF. CDR3 sequence (DNA): TGCGCCAGCAGCCGAAGTGGGACAGGGGGCGACGCAGATACGCAGTATTTT.

V is TRBV19 and J is TRBJ1-5; D uncertain. This CDR3 is 15 amino acids long. V was clipped by 1 base and J by 0 bases, with 7 bases between them. Germline CDR1 is LNHDA and CDR2 is SQIVND (reference sequence). The CDR3 DNA sequence: TGTGCCAGTAGTATAGGTCTTTATAGCAATCAGCCCCAGCATTTT. It is translated as CASSIGLYSNQPQHF.

V and J are TRBV5-4 and TRBJ1-2, with a tentative D call TRBD1 (6 bases). Trimming took 4 bases from V and 3 from J, leaving 16 bases between them. Germline assignment: CDR1 SGHNT and CDR2 YYREEE (reference sequence). The CDR3 consists of 15 residues. The CDR3 spells CASSASKAGDYGYTF. CDR3 coding DNA: TGTGCCAGCAGCGCTTCCAAGGCAGGGGACTATGGCTACACCTTC.

This chain connects TRBV7-9 to TRBJ2-7; unclear D gene. The CDR3 spans 15 residues. Germline CDR1 SEHNR, CDR2 FQNEAQ (reference sequence). Deletions cut 1 base from V and 4 bases from J, with 14 bases between. CDR3 residues: CASSLESFGEYEQYF. CDR3 DNA sequence: TGTGCCAGCAGCTTAGAGTCATTCGGAGAATACGAGCAGTACTTC.

The V call is TRBV5-4, the J call TRBJ2-3; 11 bases line up with TRBD2. V was clipped by 1 base and J by 3 bases; unmatched bases: 7. Germline V CDR1 and CDR2: SGHNT, YYREEE (reference sequence). The CDR3 loop spans 17 amino acids. As DNA, the CDR3 is TGTGCCAGCAGCTTGCGTAGCGGGGGGGCGGGGACAGATACGCAGTATTTT. Translation: CASSLRSGGAGTDTQYF.

The chain carries TRBV11-2 and TRBJ2-7; no definite D call. Per germline, CDR1 SGHAT and CDR2 FQNNGV. This CDR3 region has 14 residues. Trimming shortened V by 4 bases and J by 2 bases, and 12 bases separated the two germline ends. In DNA, the CDR3 is TGTGCCAGCAGCTCCCAGACTGTTGCCTACGAGCAGTACTTC. This sequence encodes CASSSQTVAYEQYF.

The chain has TRBV4-1 and TRBJ2-1; TRBD2 matches 8 bases. Germline V gene sequence: CDR1 MGHRA, CDR2 YSYEKL. V lost 1 base, J lost 1 base, and 12 bases stayed unmatched. This CDR3 region has 19 residues. The CDR3 protein is CASSQAFSGGPGSYNEQFF. DNA of the CDR3: TGCGCCAGCAGCCAAGCGTTCAGCGGGGGACCCGGGTCCTACAATGAGCAGTTCTTC.

This clone came up a few times. V is TRBV5-3 and J is TRBJ2-7; maybe TRBD1 (6 bases). TRBV5-3 is placed among ORFs of uncertain function. V was trimmed by 2 bases and J by 3 bases, leaving 12 bases between them. There are 14 residues in the CDR3. CDR3 sequence: CARSFSTGGYEQYF. CDR3 DNA: TGTGCCAGAAGCTTTTCGACAGGAGGCTACGAGCAGTACTTC.

This sequence joins TRBV7-8 and TRBJ1-2, with D possibly TRBD1 on 5 matching bases. The CDR3 contains 14 residues. Trimming took 5 bases from V and 4 from J, leaving 14 bases between them. Germline lookup yields CDR1 SGHVS and CDR2 FQNEAQ. CDR3 loop: CASSPRQPAYGYTF. The CDR3 nucleotides are TGTGCCAGCAGCCCTCGACAGCCAGCCTATGGCTACACCTTC.

The J gene is TRBJ1-3, the V gene TRBV6-5; maybe TRBD1 (6 bases). V lost 5 bases and J 2 bases, leaving 10 bases between the germline ends. Germline values: CDR1 MNHEY, CDR2 SVGAGI. There are 14 residues in the CDR3. The CDR3 DNA reads TGTGCCAGCAGTCCCGGGACAACTGGAAACACCATATATTTT. As protein: CASSPGTTGNTIYF.

This chain uses TRBV7-9 with TRBJ1-6; 9 nucleotides match TRBD1. The CDR3 is 14 residues long. In germline, CDR1 is SEHNR, CDR2 FQNEAQ (reference sequence). Germline trimming cut 5 bases from V and 9 bases from J; bases unmatched to any gene: 5. Here the CDR3 reads CASSQETGGSPLHF. The CDR3 bases are TGTGCCAGCAGCCAAGAGACAGGGGGTTCACCCCTCCACTTT. Drawing the rest from reference TRBV7-9 and TRBJ1-6, the complete variable domain is DTGVSQNPRHKITKRGQNVTFRCDPISEHNRLYWYRQTLGQGPEFLTYFQNEAQLEKSRLLSDRFSAERPKGSFSTLEIQRTEQGDSAMYLCASSQETGGSPLHFGNGTRLTVT.

In its sample, this clone was seen a few times. V and J are TRBV7-6 and TRBJ1-5; D gene unclear. Trimming stripped 2 bases from V and 2 bases from J, with 13 bases between. The CDR3 has 16 amino acids. Germline CDR1 SGHVS, CDR2 FNYEAQ. CDR3: CASSLSSSGGNQPQHF. CDR3 nucleotides: TGTGCCAGCAGCTTAAGCTCCTCCGGGGGCAATCAGCCCCAGCATTTT.